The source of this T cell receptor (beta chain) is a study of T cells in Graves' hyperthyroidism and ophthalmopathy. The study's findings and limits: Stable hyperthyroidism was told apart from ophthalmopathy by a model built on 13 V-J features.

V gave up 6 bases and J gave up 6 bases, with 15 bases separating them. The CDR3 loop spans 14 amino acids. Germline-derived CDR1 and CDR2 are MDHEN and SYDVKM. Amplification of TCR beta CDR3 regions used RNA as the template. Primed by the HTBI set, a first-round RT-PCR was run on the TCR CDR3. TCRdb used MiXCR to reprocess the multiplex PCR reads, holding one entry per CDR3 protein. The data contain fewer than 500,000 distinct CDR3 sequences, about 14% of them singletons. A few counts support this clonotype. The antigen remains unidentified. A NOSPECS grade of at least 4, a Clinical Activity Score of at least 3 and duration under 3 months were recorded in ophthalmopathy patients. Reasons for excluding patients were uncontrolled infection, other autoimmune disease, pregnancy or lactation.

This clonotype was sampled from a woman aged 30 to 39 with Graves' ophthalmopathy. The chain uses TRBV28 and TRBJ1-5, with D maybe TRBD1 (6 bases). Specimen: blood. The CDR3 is CASRQNQGLQPQHF. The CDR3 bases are TGTGCCAGCAGGCAAAATCAGGGGCTTCAGCCCCAGCATTTT.